This passage covers 9 T cell receptor beta chains from one sample sequenced in a study of cytomegalovirus exposure and HLA in healthy donors (TCRdb year 2017). Library generation was performed with the immunoSEQ multiplex PCR assay. The multiplex PCR relied on a mix of 60 forward primers for TCR Vbeta segments and 13 reverse primers for TCR Jbeta segments. TCRdb obtained this table from immuneACCESS and retained in-frame rearrangements with V and J assigned. These tables miss some clones; where compared with another copy, unresolved V genes account for less than half of the shortfall, and the remainder is unexplained. For this sample there are about 100,000 clones; roughly 80% appear just once. The ten most abundant clones make up about 7% of the sample. Specimen: PBMCs. The receptors come from a man between 45 and 60 years old in good health and CMV-seropositive.

The rearrangement links TRBV25-1 to TRBJ1-5; 9 nucleotides match TRBD1. Germline lookup yields CDR1 MGHDK and CDR2 SYGVNS. The CDR3 consists of 15 residues. Trimming at V came to 5 bases and at J to 6 bases, leaving 8 bases not matched to a gene. In DNA form, the CDR3 reads TGTGCCAGCAGTCCTCCCGGGACAGGGAGTCAGCCCCAGCATTTT. Its translation: CASSPPGTGSQPQHF.

The chain is built from TRBV7-3 and TRBJ2-7, with D unresolved. Germline CDR1 reads SGHTA; CDR2 reads FQGTGA. The CDR3 spans 13 residues. The V gene lost 0 bases and the J gene lost 4 bases, with 7 bases spanning the gap. The CDR3, as DNA: TGTGCCAGCAGCTTAACGTCCAGTTACGAGCAGTACTTC. Protein sequence: CASSLTSSYEQYF.

The chain carries TRBV7-9 and TRBJ2-1; the match to TRBD2 covers 15 bases. The V gene's germline CDR1 is SEHNR and CDR2 FQNEAQ (reference sequence). This CDR3 spans 18 amino acids. Trimming at V came to 7 bases and at J to 7 bases, leaving 14 bases not matched to a gene. The CDR3 is CASTERGLAGGLWNEQFF. The CDR3 DNA reads as TGTGCCAGCACAGAAAGAGGACTAGCGGGGGGGCTTTGGAATGAGCAGTTCTTC.

The gene calls are TRBV19 and TRBJ2-7, with D perhaps TRBD1 (6 bases). This CDR3 spans 13 amino acids. Trimming removed 3 bases from V and 2 bases from J, with 8 bases in between. Germline V lookup: CDR1 LNHDA, CDR2 SQIVND (reference sequence). CDR3 loop: CASSIQGPYEQYF. CDR3 nucleotide sequence: TGTGCCAGTAGTATTCAGGGGCCCTACGAGCAGTACTTC.

This clone was recorded only once. The chain carries TRBV10-3 and TRBJ2-7; D gene ambiguous. Per germline, CDR1 ENHRY and CDR2 SYGVKD. The CDR3 contains 11 residues. The germline V and J ends were trimmed by 11 bases and 3 bases, with 11 bases remaining between them. The CDR3 nucleotides read TGTGCCGCCGGTCAAGTCTACGAGCAGTACTTC. Amino acid sequence: CAAGQVYEQYF.

In its sample, this clone was seen a few times. The chain employs TRBV2 and TRBJ1-5; D ambiguous. Trimming removed 6 bases from V and 5 bases from J, with 11 bases in between. This CDR3 contains 13 residues. CDR1 and CDR2 from the germline V gene are SNHLY and FYNNEI. The chain's CDR3 is CASRRTEDQPQHF. In DNA form, the CDR3 reads TGTGCCAGCAGACGGACGGAGGATCAGCCCCAGCATTTT.

This clone was picked up one time. The chain joins TRBV6-5 to TRBJ1-1; TRBD1 aligns across 8 bases. This CDR3 is built from 16 residues. Trimming took 2 bases from V and 2 from J; bases not matched to a gene: 7. CDR1 is MNHEY and CDR2 is SVGAGI in the germline V gene. The CDR3 region has the DNA TGTGCCAGCAGTTACCCTCCAGGGGGCGCTAACACTGAAGCTTTCTTT. Encoded protein: CASSYPPGGANTEAFF.

The V and J genes are TRBV14 and TRBJ1-2; D call uncertain. V gave up 4 bases and J gave up 4 bases, with 22 bases separating them. This CDR3 comprises 17 residues. The germline V gene has CDR1 SGHDN and CDR2 FVKESK. This chain's CDR3 is CASSPSTFGGPIYGYTF. The CDR3 DNA follows: TGTGCCAGCAGCCCTAGCACCTTTGGAGGGCCCATCTATGGCTACACCTTC.

This clone was counted a few times. The V and J genes are TRBV6-5 and TRBJ1-5; the D is unclear. Germline assignment: CDR1 MNHEY and CDR2 SVGAGI. The CDR3 is 15 residues long. V gave up 4 bases and J gave up 0 bases, with 10 bases separating them. CDR3 bases: TGTGCCAGCAGTTCAGACTGGTATAGCAATCAGCCCCAGCATTTT. Protein: CASSSDWYSNQPQHF.